Listed below are T cell receptor beta chains from one sample, sequenced in a study of T cell responses to AZD1222 COVID-19 vaccine. Clones were read by immunoSEQ multiplex PCR, and TCRdb kept only the in-frame ones, dropping some. Of 150,000 to 200,000 clones in the sample, 85% to 95% are singletons; the top ten hold about 1%. Material: peripheral blood, obtained on day 0 of AZD1222 vaccination. The receptors originated from an adult in good health. The CDR3 runs from the conserved cysteine through the conserved F or W. The D gene is left open where the match is weak. Not all rows give a size; the values are once, few, many and, for expanded clones, a class.

d_call,j_call,clone_size,v_call,cdr3_nt,cdr3_aa
TRBD2,TRBJ2-2,once,TRBV9,TGTGCCAGCAGCTCCCGCTCGGGGGGGCAGGCCGGGGAGCTGTTTTTT,CASSSRSGGQAGELFF
-,TRBJ2-2,-,TRBV24-1,TGTGCCACCAGTGCCTCGGGGGGCTCGAACACCGGGGAGCTGTTTTTT,CATSASGGSNTGELFF
-,TRBJ1-6,-,TRBV30,TGTGCCTGGAGTCGGTCGTGGAGCTCCTATAATTCACCCCTCCACTTT,CAWSRSWSSYNSPLHF
-,TRBJ2-5,-,TRBV5-1,TGCGCCAGCAGCTTGGTGGGCCAGCAAGAGACCCAGTACTTC,CASSLVGQQETQYF
-,TRBJ1-3,once,TRBV19,TGTGCCAGTAGTATAGTAGGGACTGGAAACACCATATATTTT,CASSIVGTGNTIYF
-,TRBJ2-6,-,TRBV2,TGTGCCAGCAGTCAACAGAGCTCTGGGGCCAACGTCCTGACTTTC,CASSQQSSGANVLTF
-,TRBJ1-3,-,TRBV7-9,TGTGCCAGCAGCTTTACCGGGACTGGAAACACCATATATTTT,CASSFTGTGNTIYF
TRBD1,TRBJ2-1,-,TRBV7-2,TGTGCCAGCAGCTCCGGGACAGGGGGGCACAATGAGCAGTTCTTC,CASSSGTGGHNEQFF
-,TRBJ1-2,once,TRBV5-1,TGCGCCAGCAGCTTGACCGTATCACAGGGTTTCGGCTACACCTTC,CASSLTVSQGFGYTF
TRBD1,TRBJ2-1,-,TRBV11-3,TGTGCCAGCAGCTTAGAGGGGACAGGCTACTACAATGAGCAGTTCTTC,CASSLEGTGYYNEQFF
-,TRBJ2-3,-,TRBV7-9,TGTGCCAGCAGCTATTCAGATACGCAGTATTTT,CASSYSDTQYF
-,TRBJ1-2,once,TRBV5-6,TGTGCCAGCAGCTTGGTAAACGTCAACTATGGCTACACCTTC,CASSLVNVNYGYTF
TRBD1,TRBJ1-3,-,TRBV4-1,TGCGCCAGCAGCCAAGGACGTCAGGGGGCTTCTGGAAACACCATATATTTT,CASSQGRQGASGNTIYF
TRBD1,TRBJ2-7,-,TRBV15,TGTGCCACCAGCAGCCGGGACAGGGTTACGGAGCAGTACTTC,CATSSRDRVTEQYF
-,TRBJ2-1,-,TRBV5-4,TGTGCCAGCAGCCTCTTCCCTCAGACACCAAGCAATGAGCAGTTCTTC,CASSLFPQTPSNEQFF
-,TRBJ2-5,-,TRBV13,TGTGCCAGCAGCTTTTCCTCAGCGGGAGAGACCCAGTACTTC,CASSFSSAGETQYF
-,TRBJ2-2,-,TRBV2,TGTGCCAGCAGTTTACAGAACACCGGGGAGCTGTTTTTT,CASSLQNTGELFF
TRBD2,TRBJ2-1,-,TRBV5-4,TGTGCCAGCAGCTCGCCTTTTAGCGGGGGCCCCTACAATGAGCAGTTCTTC,CASSSPFSGGPYNEQFF
-,TRBJ1-4,-,TRBV7-2,TGTGCCAGCAGCTTAGTTGTCAGTCAAAAACTGTTTTTT,CASSLVVSQKLFF
-,TRBJ2-3,-,TRBV7-3,TGTGCCAGCAGCGTACTAGCAGGCACAGATACGCAGTATTTT,CASSVLAGTDTQYF
TRBD1,TRBJ1-2,-,TRBV5-4,TGTGCCAGCAGCTGGGGACAGGTTAACTATGGCTACACCTTC,CASSWGQVNYGYTF
-,TRBJ1-5,-,TRBV28,TGTGCCAGCAGCATGGACTCCTTAAATCAGCCCCAGCATTTT,CASSMDSLNQPQHF
-,TRBJ1-1,once,TRBV3-1/TRBV3-2,TGTGCCAGCAGCCAATTCTCGACAGCGGGGGAAAAGGGTGAAGCTTTCTTT,CASSQFSTAGEKGEAFF
TRBD1,TRBJ1-1,-,TRBV7-9,TGTGCCAGCAGCATAAACAGGGGTCTGAACACTGAAGCTTTCTTT,CASSINRGLNTEAFF
-,TRBJ1-2,-,TRBV30,TGTGCCTGGAGTGTGGGTTCGGGCAACGGCTACACCTTC,CAWSVGSGNGYTF
-,TRBJ2-1,-,TRBV6-1,TGTGCCAGCAGTGAAATTACAGTATACAATGAGCAGTTCTTC,CASSEITVYNEQFF
-,TRBJ1-1,-,TRBV5-1,TGCGCCAGCAGCTTTTCCGAGGGCACTGAAGCTTTCTTT,CASSFSEGTEAFF
-,TRBJ2-7,-,TRBV4-3,TGCGCCAGCAGCCAAGACGGGCTAAGGGACGAGCAGTACTTC,CASSQDGLRDEQYF
-,TRBJ2-2,-,TRBV7-2,TGTGCCAGCAGCGGCCTAGCTACCGGGGAGCTGTTTTTT,CASSGLATGELFF
TRBD1,TRBJ2-2,-,TRBV7-9,TGTGCCAGCAGCTTAGGGGTCCGGGGGACAGGAACGACCGGGGAGCTGTTTTTT,CASSLGVRGTGTTGELFF
TRBD1,TRBJ1-6,-,TRBV7-9,TGTGCCAGCAGCCCGGGACAGGGGCCTAATTCACCCCTCCACTTT,CASSPGQGPNSPLHF
-,TRBJ2-5,-,TRBV28,TGTGCCAGCAGTTTTGGTGGTCAGAGGGGAGAGACCCAGTACTTC,CASSFGGQRGETQYF
-,TRBJ1-4,-,TRBV15,TGTGCCACCAGCAGCAGGGATCTACTTACTGGAAAACTGTTTTTT,CATSSRDLLTGKLFF